A selection of T cell receptor beta chains follows, all from one sample in a study of blood T cell repertoires in COVID-19. The table came from immunoSEQ multiplex PCR; TCRdb's copy has only in-frame clones and leaves some out. The sample lists some 260,000 clones, 70% to 80% occurring once. Input material: peripheral blood. These receptors came from a woman over 75 with acute or convalescent COVID-19. CDR3s include the opening cysteine and the closing phenylalanine or tryptophan. D genes are given only for firm matches. Only part of the rows carry a size: once, few, many, or a class if the clone is expanded.

>TRBV27|15|few|TRBD1|TRBJ1-1
TGTGCCAGCCGGCCTACGGGACAGATGAACACTGAAGCTTTCTTT
CASRPTGQMNTEAFF
>TRBV5-1|12|few|-|TRBJ1-2
TGCGCCAGCAGAGCCGGGGACTATGGCTACACCTTC
CASRAGDYGYTF
>TRBV5-1|14|-|TRBD1|TRBJ1-5
TGCGCCAGCAGCAACGGACAGGGTAATCAGCCCCAGCATTTT
CASSNGQGNQPQHF
>TRBV20-1|11|-|-|TRBJ1-2
TGCAGTGCTAGGGCCATCTATGGCTACACCTTC
CSARAIYGYTF
>TRBV18|14|-|TRBD1|TRBJ1-2
TGTGCCAGCTCACAGGGACAGGGCGTGGATGGCTACACCTTC
CASSQGQGVDGYTF
>TRBV10-3|15|-|TRBD2|TRBJ2-7
TGTGCCATCAGTAAACCTAGCGGGAGGGCCCTCGAGCAGTACTTC
CAISKPSGRALEQYF
>TRBV5-4|14|once|-|TRBJ2-7
TGTGCCAGCAGCATGCTAGGACAGCGGAGCGAGCAGTACTTC
CASSMLGQRSEQYF
>TRBV6-5|15|-|TRBD1|TRBJ2-2
TGTGCCAGCAGTCGGGGACAGGGTGAAGGCGGGGAGCTGTTTTTT
CASSRGQGEGGELFF
>TRBV30|14|-|TRBD1|TRBJ1-6
TGTGCCTGGAGTCAACAGGGGGGTAATTCACCCCTCCACTTT
CAWSQQGGNSPLHF
>TRBV28|11|-|-|TRBJ1-1
TGTGCCAGCAGTGTCGGGACAGAAGCTTTCTTT
CASSVGTEAFF
>TRBV4-3|14|-|TRBD1|TRBJ2-7
TGCGCCAGCAGCCAAGGGGACAGCTCCTACGAGCAGTACTTC
CASSQGDSSYEQYF
>TRBV12-3/TRBV12-4|12|few|-|TRBJ2-7
TGTGCCAGCAGTTTGCCCCGGGGCGAGCAGTACTTC
CASSLPRGEQYF
>TRBV18|17|-|TRBD2|TRBJ2-2
TGTGCCAGCTCACCTCTTACTAGCGGGGTGAACACCGGGGAGCTGTTTTTT
CASSPLTSGVNTGELFF